The sample holds a few counts of the clone carrying this TCR beta chain. The antigen is unknown. This sample was included in a study of CD8 T cells in ankylosing spondylitis. General study results and limits: A TCR beta motif of about eight highly homologous variants appeared characteristic of ankylosing spondylitis blood. Significant enrichment of disease-linked clones was reported in matched ankylosing spondylitis synovial fluid.

Trimming at V came to 2 bases and at J to 2 bases, leaving 5 bases not matched to a gene. The germline V gene has CDR1 SGDLS and CDR2 YYNGEE. The CDR3 has 16 residues. Quantitative molecular-barcoded 5'-RACE generated the TCR beta libraries. TCRdb processed the 5' RACE reads anew with MiXCR; each CDR3 protein has one entry. In the table there are some 330,000 distinct CDR3 sequences, 8% of which are singletons. The clonotype was recovered from a male donor with ankylosing spondylitis. The chain employs TRBV9 and TRBJ2-3; TRBD2 matches at 10 bases. The sequenced material came from blood, either unsorted or a sorted T cell fraction (not recorded which). As DNA, the CDR3 is TGTGCCAGCAGCGTCGGGACTAGCGATGCCACAGATACGCAGTATTTT. Translation: CASSVGTSDATDTQYF.